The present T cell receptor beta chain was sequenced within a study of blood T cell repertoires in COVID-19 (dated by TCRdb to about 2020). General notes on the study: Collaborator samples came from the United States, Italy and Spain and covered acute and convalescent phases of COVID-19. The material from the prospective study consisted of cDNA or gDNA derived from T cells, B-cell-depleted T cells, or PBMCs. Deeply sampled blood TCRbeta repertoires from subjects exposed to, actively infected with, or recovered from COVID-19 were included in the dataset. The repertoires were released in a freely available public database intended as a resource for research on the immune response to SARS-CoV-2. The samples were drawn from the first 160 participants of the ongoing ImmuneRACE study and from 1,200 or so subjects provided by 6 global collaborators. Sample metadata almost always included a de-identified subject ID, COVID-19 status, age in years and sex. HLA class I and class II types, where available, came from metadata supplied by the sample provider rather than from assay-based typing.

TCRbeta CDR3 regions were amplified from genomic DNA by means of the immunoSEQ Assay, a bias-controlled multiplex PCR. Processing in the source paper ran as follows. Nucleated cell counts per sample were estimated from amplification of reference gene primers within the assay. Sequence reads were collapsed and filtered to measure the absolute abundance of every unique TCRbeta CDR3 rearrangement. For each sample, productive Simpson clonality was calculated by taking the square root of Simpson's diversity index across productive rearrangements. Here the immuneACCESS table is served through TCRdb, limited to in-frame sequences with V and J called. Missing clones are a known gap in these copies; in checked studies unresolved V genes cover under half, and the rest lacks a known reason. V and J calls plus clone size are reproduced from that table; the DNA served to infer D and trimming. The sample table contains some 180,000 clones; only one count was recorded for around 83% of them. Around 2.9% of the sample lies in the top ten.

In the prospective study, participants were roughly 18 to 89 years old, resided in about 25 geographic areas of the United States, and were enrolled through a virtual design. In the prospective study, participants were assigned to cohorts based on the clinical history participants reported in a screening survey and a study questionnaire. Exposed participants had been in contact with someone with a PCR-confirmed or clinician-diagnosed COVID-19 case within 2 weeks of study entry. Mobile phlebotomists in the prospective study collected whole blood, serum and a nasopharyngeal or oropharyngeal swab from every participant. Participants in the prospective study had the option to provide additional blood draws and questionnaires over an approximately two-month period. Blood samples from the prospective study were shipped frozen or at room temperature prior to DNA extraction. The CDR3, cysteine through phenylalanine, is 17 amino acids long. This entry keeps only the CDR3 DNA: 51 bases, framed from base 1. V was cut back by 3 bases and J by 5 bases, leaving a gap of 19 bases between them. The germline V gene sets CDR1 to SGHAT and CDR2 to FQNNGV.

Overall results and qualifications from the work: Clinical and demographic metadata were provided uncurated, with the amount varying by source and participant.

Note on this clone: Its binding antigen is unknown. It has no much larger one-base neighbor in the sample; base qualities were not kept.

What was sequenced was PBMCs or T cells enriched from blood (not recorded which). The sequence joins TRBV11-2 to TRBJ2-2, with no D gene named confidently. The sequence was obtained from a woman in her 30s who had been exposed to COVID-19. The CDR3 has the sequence CASSFASHTRSTGELFF. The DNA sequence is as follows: TGTGCCAGCAGCTTCGCCTCCCATACAAGAAGTACCGGGGAGCTGTTTTTT.